This T cell receptor beta chain was retrieved from a study of shared clonotypes between healthy human individuals. Looking at the study overall: Each donor's CD8 memory used one plate, CD8 naive two, each CD4 subset three. Whole-study findings and limits: Sampling covered blood only; tissue repertoires likely differ.

The trim removed 6 bases at V and 2 bases at J, leaving 7 bases unmatched. Looked up from germline, CDR1 is MDHEN and CDR2 is SYDVKM. This CDR3 region has 15 residues. Points on this clone: Its specificity is not known. The sample contains more than one DNA sequence encoding this CDR3.

The protocol was immunoSEQ multiplex PCR, while the TCRdb copy is restricted to in-frame clones and leaves out a portion. The sample has 600,000 to 700,000 clones; 60% to 75% are singletons. The gene calls are TRBV28 and TRBJ2-3; 8 bases are a match to TRBD1. The sample consisted of memory CD4+ T cells sorted from blood. Subset meaning: CD45RA-negative fraction. The source of this sequence is a woman aged 30 to 39 in good health. CDR3 bases: TGTGCCAGCAGCCGTTTGGACAGGGACACAGATACGCAGTATTTT. It specifies CASSRLDRDTDTQYF.